This T cell receptor (beta chain) was identified during a study of shared clonotypes between healthy human individuals. Per the germline V gene, CDR1 is MNHEY and CDR2 is SMNVEV (reference sequence). Trimming pared 5 bases from V and 0 bases from J, leaving 17 bases between. The CDR3 loop spans 18 amino acids. TCRdb's table, derived via immunoSEQ multiplex PCR, lists solely in-frame clones and lacks some. Among 2,500,000 or so clones listed, around 90% were seen once. The chain uses TRBV27 and TRBJ1-6, with no clear D. Sequencing was performed on naive CD4+ T cells sorted from blood. Sample subset: CD45RA+ positively selected. This sequence was found in a man between 18 and 29 years old in good health. The CDR3: CASSQKSPFGSYNSPLHF. In DNA form, the CDR3 reads TGTGCCAGCAGTCAGAAGTCCCCCTTCGGCTCCTATAATTCACCCCTCCACTTT.